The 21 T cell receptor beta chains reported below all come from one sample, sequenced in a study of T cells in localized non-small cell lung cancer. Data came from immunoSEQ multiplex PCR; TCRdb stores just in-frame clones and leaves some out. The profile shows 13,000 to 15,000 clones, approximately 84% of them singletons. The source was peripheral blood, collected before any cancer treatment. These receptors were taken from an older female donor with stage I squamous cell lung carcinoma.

CDR3 region: CASSLADSWVSPYEQYF. CDR3 in DNA: TGCGCCAGCAGCTTGGCTGATTCCTGGGTCTCCCCCTACGAGCAGTACTTC. V and J are TRBV5-1 and TRBJ2-7; D is unresolved. Trimming took 0 bases from V and 2 from J, leaving 18 bases between them. The CDR3 has 17 residues. Germline-derived CDR1 and CDR2 are SGHRS and YFSETQ. The full variable domain, its missing parts supplied by reference TRBV5-1 and TRBJ2-7, is KAGVTQTPRYLIKTRGQQVTLSCSPISGHRSVSWYQQTPGQGLQFLFEYFSETQRNKGNFPGRFSGRQFSNSRSEMNVSTLELGDSALYLCASSLADSWVSPYEQYFGPGTRLTVT.

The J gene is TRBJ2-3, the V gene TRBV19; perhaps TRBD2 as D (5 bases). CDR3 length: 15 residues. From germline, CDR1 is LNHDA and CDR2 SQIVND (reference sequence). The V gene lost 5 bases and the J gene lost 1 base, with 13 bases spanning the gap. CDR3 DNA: TGTGCCAGTAGTTATTTGGCGGGCGGCACAGATACGCAGTATTTT. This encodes CASSYLAGGTDTQYF.

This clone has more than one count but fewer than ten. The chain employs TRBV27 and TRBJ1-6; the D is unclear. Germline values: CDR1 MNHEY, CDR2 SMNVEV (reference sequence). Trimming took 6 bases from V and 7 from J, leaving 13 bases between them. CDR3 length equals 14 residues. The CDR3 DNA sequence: TGTGCCAGCAGGGAAGGAGGGAAGAATTCACCCCTCCACTTT. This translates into CASREGGKNSPLHF.

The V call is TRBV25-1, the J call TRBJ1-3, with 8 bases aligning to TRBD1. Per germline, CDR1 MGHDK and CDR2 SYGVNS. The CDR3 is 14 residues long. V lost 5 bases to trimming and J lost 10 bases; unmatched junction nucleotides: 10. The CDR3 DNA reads TGTGCCAGCAGTAACTCCGACAGGGGAGGGACCATATATTTT. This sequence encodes CASSNSDRGGTIYF.

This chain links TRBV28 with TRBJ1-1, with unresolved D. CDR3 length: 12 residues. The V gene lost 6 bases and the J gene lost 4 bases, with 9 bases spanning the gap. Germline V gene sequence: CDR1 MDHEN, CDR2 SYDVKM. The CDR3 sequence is CASRPKGTEAFF. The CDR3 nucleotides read TGTGCCAGCAGACCTAAAGGCACTGAAGCTTTCTTT.

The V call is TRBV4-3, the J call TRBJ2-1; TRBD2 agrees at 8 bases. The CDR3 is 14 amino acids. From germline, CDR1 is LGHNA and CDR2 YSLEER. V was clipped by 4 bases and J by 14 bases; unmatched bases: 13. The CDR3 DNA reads TGCGCCAGCAGCCCCAGGATAGCGGGGACTGCGAAGTTCTTC. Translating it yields CASSPRIAGTAKFF.

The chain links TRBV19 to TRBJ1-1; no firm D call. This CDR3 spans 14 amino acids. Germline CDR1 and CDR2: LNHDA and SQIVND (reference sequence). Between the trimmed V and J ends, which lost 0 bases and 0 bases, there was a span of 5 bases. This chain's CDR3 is CASSIDLVNTEAFF. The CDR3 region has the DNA TGTGCCAGTAGTATAGATCTAGTGAACACTGAAGCTTTCTTT.

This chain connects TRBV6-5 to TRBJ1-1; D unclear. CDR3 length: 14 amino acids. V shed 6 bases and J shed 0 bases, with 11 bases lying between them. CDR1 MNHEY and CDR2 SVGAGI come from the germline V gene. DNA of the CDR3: TGTGCCAGCAGCCTAAGTATTATGAACACTGAAGCTTTCTTT. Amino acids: CASSLSIMNTEAFF.

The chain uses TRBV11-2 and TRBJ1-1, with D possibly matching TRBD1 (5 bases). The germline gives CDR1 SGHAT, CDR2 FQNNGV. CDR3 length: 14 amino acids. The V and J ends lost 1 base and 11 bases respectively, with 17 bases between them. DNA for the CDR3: TGTGCCAGCAGCTTAGTTGCAGGGCGATCGGTGGCTTTCTTT. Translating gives CASSLVAGRSVAFF.

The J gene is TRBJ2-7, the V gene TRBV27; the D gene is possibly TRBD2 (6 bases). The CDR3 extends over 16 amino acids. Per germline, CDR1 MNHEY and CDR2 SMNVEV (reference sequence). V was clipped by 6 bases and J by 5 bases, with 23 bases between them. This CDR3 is CASRNRGVAILDEQYF. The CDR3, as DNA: TGTGCCAGCAGAAACCGCGGGGTAGCGATCCTGGACGAGCAGTACTTC.

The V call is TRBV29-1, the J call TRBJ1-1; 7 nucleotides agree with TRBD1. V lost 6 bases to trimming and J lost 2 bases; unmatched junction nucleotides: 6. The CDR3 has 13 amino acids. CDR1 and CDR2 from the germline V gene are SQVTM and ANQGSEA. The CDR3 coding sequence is TGCAGCGTCGAAAGGGGGCTCAACACTGAAGCTTTCTTT. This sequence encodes CSVERGLNTEAFF.

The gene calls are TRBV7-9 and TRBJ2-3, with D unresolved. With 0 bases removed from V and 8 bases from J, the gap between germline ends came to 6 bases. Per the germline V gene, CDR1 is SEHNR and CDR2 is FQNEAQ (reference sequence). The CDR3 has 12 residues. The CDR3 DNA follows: TGTGCCAGCAGCTTAGCGGGGATTACGCAGTATTTT. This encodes CASSLAGITQYF.

The CDR3: CASSNRFRGNQPQHF. CDR3 sequence (DNA): TGTGCCAGTAGTAACAGGTTTAGGGGCAATCAGCCCCAGCATTTT. V usage is TRBV19 and J usage is TRBJ1-5; D is perhaps TRBD1 (5 bases). V was shortened by 4 bases and J by 2 bases, with 12 bases between the two germline ends. The CDR3 contains 15 residues. Germline CDR1 LNHDA, CDR2 SQIVND (reference sequence). Drawing the rest from reference TRBV19 and TRBJ1-5, the complete variable domain is DGGITQSPKYLFRKEGQNVTLSCEQNLNHDAMYWYRQDPGQGLRLIYYSQIVNDFQKGDIAEGYSVSREKKESFPLTVTSAQKNPTAFYLCASSNRFRGNQPQHFGDGTRLSIL.

The CDR3 loop is CASSQGTVIQETQYF. The DNA of the CDR3 is TGCGCCAGCAGCCAAGGGACAGTCATCCAAGAGACCCAGTACTTC. The chain recombines TRBV4-3 with TRBJ2-5; a possible D gene is TRBD1 (6 bases). V was cut by 1 base and J by 1 base, with 10 bases left in between. In germline, CDR1 is LGHNA, CDR2 YSLEER. The CDR3 loop spans 15 amino acids.

The CDR3 sequence is CASSQGARGEQFF. DNA of the CDR3: TGTGCCAGCAGCCAAGGCGCGCGGGGAGAGCAGTTCTTC. V is TRBV4-2 and J is TRBJ2-1; the D gene is possibly TRBD2 (6 bases). The germline V gene encodes CDR1 LGHNA and CDR2 YNFKEQ. Trimming shortened V by 1 base and J by 10 bases, and 11 bases separated the two germline ends. This CDR3 is built from 13 residues.

This CDR3 reads CASSLYSGDTQYF. The CDR3, as DNA: TGTGCCAGCAGCTTATATTCGGGAGATACGCAGTATTTT. The chain has TRBV7-3 and TRBJ2-3; D gene unclear. There are 13 residues in the CDR3. CDR1 SGHTA and CDR2 FQGTGA come from the germline V gene. Trimming removed 2 bases from V and 5 bases from J, with 8 bases in between.

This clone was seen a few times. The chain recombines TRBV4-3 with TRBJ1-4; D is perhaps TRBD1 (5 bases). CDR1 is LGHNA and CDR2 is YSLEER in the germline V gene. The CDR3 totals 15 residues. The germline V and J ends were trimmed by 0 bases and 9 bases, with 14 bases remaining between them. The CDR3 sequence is CASSQEVTGRKKLFF. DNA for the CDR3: TGCGCCAGCAGCCAAGAAGTCACAGGAAGAAAAAAACTGTTTTTT.

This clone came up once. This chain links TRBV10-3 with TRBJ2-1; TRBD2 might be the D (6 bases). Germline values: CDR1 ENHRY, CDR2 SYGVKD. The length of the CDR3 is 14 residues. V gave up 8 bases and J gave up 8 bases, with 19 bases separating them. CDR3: CAISGAGLMDEQFF. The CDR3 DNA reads TGTGCCATCTCTGGTGCGGGATTGATGGATGAGCAGTTCTTC.

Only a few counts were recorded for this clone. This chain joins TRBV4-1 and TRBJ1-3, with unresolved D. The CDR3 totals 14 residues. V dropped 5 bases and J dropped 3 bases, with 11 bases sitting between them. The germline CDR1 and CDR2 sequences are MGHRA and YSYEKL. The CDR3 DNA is TGCGCCAGCAGCATCCGGGGAGGTGGAAACACCATATATTTT. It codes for CASSIRGGGNTIYF.

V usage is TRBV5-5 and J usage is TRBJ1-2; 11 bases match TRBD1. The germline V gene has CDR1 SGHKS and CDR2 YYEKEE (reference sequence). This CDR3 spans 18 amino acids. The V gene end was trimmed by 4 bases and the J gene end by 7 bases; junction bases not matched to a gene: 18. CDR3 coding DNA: TGTGCCAGCAGCCTTGTAGGGACCGGGACAGGGGGTGTGATTGGCTACACCTTC. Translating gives CASSLVGTGTGGVIGYTF.

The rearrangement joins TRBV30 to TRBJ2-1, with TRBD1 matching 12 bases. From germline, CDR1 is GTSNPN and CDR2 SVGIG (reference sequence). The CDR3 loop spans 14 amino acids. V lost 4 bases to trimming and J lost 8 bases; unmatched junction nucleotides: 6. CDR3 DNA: TGTGCCTGGACTGAGGGACAGGGGGCGGATGAGCAGTTCTTC. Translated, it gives CAWTEGQGADEQFF. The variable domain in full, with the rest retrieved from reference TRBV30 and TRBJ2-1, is SQTIHQWPATLVQPVGSPLSLECTVEGTSNPNLYWYRQAAGRGLQLLFYSVGIGQISSEVPQNLSASRPQDRQFILSSKKLLLSDSGFYLCAWTEGQGADEQFFGPGTRLTVL.